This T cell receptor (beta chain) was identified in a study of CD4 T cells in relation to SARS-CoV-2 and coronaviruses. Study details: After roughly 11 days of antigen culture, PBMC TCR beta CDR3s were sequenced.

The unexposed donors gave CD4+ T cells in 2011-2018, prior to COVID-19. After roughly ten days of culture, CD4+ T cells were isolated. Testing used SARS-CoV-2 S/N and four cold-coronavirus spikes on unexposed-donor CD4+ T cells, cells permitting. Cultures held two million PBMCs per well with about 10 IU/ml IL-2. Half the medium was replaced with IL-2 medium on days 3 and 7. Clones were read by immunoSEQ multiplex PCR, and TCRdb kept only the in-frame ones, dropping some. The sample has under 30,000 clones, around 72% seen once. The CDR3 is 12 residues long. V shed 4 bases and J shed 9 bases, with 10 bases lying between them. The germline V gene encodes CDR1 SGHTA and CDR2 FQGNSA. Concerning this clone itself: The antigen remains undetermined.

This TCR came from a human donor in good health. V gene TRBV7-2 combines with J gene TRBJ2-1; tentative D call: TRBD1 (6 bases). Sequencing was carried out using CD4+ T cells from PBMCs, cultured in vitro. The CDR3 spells CASSSTGSEQFF. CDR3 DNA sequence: TGTGCCAGCAGCTCCACAGGGAGTGAGCAGTTCTTC.